The 20 T cell receptor beta chains below all came from one sample that was sequenced in a study of TIL therapy for anti-PD-1-resistant metastatic lung cancer. Time point noted: pre-treatment sample, taken before nivolumab and TIL therapy. The immunoSEQ assay was v3. TCRdb keeps only in-frame clones here, not all; method: immunoSEQ multiplex PCR. Among approximately 50,000 clones, 79% were seen once, and the ten largest hold roughly 15%. This specimen was blood, taken at baseline. These receptors all come from a man between 65 and 85 years old with non-small cell lung cancer.

The CDR3 DNA reads TGTGCCAGCAGCCCCGTAGGGAAAGTCAACTATGGCTACACCTTC. Protein sequence: CASSPVGKVNYGYTF. The rearrangement joins TRBV7-9 to TRBJ1-2; unclear D gene. The CDR3 is 15 residues long. Germline values: CDR1 SEHNR, CDR2 FQNEAQ (reference sequence). The V gene lost 5 bases and the J gene lost 2 bases, with 15 bases spanning the gap.

V usage is TRBV2 and J usage is TRBJ2-5, with D tentatively TRBD1 (6 bases). The CDR3 has 13 amino acids. Germline CDR1 is SNHLY and CDR2 is FYNNEI. Trimming took off 4 bases at V and 5 bases at J, with 11 bases between the two ends. The CDR3: CASSGNREETQYF. DNA for the CDR3: TGTGCCAGCAGTGGTAACAGGGAGGAGACCCAGTACTTC.

This sequence joins TRBV29-1 and TRBJ2-1; 9 bases fit TRBD2. The CDR3 is made up of 11 amino acids. The V gene's germline CDR1 is SQVTM and CDR2 ANQGSEA. J gave up 8 bases and V 7 bases, and 3 bases lay outside the gene matches. This CDR3 is CSGGLADEQFF. The CDR3 nucleotides read TGCAGCGGGGGACTAGCCGATGAGCAGTTCTTC.

The V gene is TRBV28, the J gene TRBJ2-5, with a tentative D call TRBD1 (6 bases). The CDR3 covers 14 residues. The V end was cut by 3 bases, the J end by 1 base, with 9 bases between. Germline CDR1 MDHEN, CDR2 SYDVKM. The CDR3 region has the DNA TGTGCCAGCAGTTTGGCAGGGGTCCAAGAGACCCAGTACTTC. Its protein is CASSLAGVQETQYF. Using reference TRBV28 and TRBJ2-5 for the parts outside the CDR3, the full variable domain is DVKVTQSSRYLVKRTGEKVFLECVQDMDHENMFWYRQDPGLGLRLIYFSYDVKMKEKGDIPEGYSVSREKKERFSLILESASTNQTSMYLCASSLAGVQETQYFGPGTRLLVL.

This chain joins TRBV7-3 and TRBJ1-5; D not resolved. The V end lost 6 bases, the J end lost 5 bases, and 14 bases lay between the germline ends. The CDR3 loop spans 14 amino acids. Germline V CDR1 and CDR2: SGHTA, FQGTGA. DNA for the CDR3: TGTGCCAGCAGTCCCACGGGATTGGATCAGCCCCAGCATTTT. Residues: CASSPTGLDQPQHF.

The J gene is TRBJ2-2, the V gene TRBV5-1; 9 nucleotides line up with TRBD1. The V gene end was trimmed by 4 bases and the J gene end by 5 bases; junction bases not matched to a gene: 6. CDR1 is SGHRS and CDR2 is YFSETQ in the germline V gene. This CDR3 contains 15 residues. The CDR3 protein is CASSAGTGRTGELFF. CDR3 nucleotide sequence: TGCGCCAGCAGCGCTGGGACAGGGAGGACCGGGGAGCTGTTTTTT.

This clone was counted once. The chain combines TRBV27 with TRBJ2-2; D uncertain. Trimming took off 6 bases at V and 7 bases at J, with 12 bases between the two ends. Per the germline V gene, CDR1 is MNHEY and CDR2 is SMNVEV (reference sequence). The CDR3 contains 13 residues. CDR3 in amino acids: CASRRGMDGELFF. The CDR3 DNA sequence: TGTGCCAGCAGGAGAGGCATGGACGGGGAGCTGTTTTTT.

J is TRBJ2-7 and V is TRBV7-2; 7 bases fit TRBD1. CDR3 length equals 14 residues. Germline V lookup: CDR1 SGHTA, CDR2 FQGNSA. V gave up 3 bases and J gave up 2 bases; unmatched junction bases: 4. CDR3 sequence reads: CASSFWTGPYEQYF. The CDR3 bases are TGTGCCAGCAGCTTCTGGACAGGACCCTACGAGCAGTACTTC.

This chain connects TRBV19 to TRBJ2-1; D perhaps matches TRBD1 (5 bases). This CDR3 has 14 residues. V was cut by 2 bases and J by 6 bases, with 11 bases left in between. Germline V CDR1 and CDR2: LNHDA, SQIVND (reference sequence). In nucleotides, the CDR3 is TGTGCCAGTAGTATACAGGGAAGAGCCAATGAGCAGTTCTTC. Translated, it gives CASSIQGRANEQFF.

This clone was recorded once. The rearrangement joins TRBV7-6 to TRBJ1-3; TRBD1 aligns across 8 bases. The trim removed 3 bases at V and 0 bases at J, leaving 4 bases unmatched. In germline, CDR1 is SGHVS, CDR2 FNYEAQ. CDR3 length: 16 amino acids. CDR3 sequence: CASSFRQGSSGNTIYF. CDR3 sequence (DNA): TGTGCCAGCAGCTTTCGACAGGGGAGCTCTGGAAACACCATATATTTT.

This clone has a handful of counts. The chain uses TRBV28 and TRBJ1-2; 7 nucleotides agree with TRBD1. Germline CDR1 is MDHEN and CDR2 is SYDVKM. V shed 5 bases, J shed 7 bases, and the junction held 7 bases outside the gene matches. The CDR3 length is 13 residues. The DNA for the CDR3 is TGTGCCAGCAGTCAAGACAGGGATAGTGGCTACACCTTC. Translation gives CASSQDRDSGYTF.

J is TRBJ2-5 and V is TRBV6-1; 12 bases fit TRBD2. CDR1 is MNHNS and CDR2 is SASEGT in the germline V gene. This CDR3 has 20 amino acids. With 1 base clipped from V and 5 bases from J, the junction kept 17 bases outside the gene matches. The CDR3 DNA reads TGTGCCAGCAGTGAAGTATTGGTGGGGACTAGCGGGTCACATGGGGAGACCCAGTACTTC. Its protein product is CASSEVLVGTSGSHGETQYF.

This clone appeared once. This chain connects TRBV6-5 to TRBJ2-7, with TRBD1 matching 8 bases. Germline trimming cut 6 bases from V and 1 base from J; bases unmatched to any gene: 8. This CDR3 has 15 residues. Germline-derived CDR1 and CDR2 are MNHEY and SVGAGI. The DNA for the CDR3 is TGTGCCAGCAGACACGACAGGGGAGGTTCCTACGAGCAGTACTTC. Amino acids: CASRHDRGGSYEQYF.

This clone was seen only once. One junction end disagrees with the germline gene, perhaps due to a read error. The rearrangement uses TRBV28 and TRBJ2-2; a possible D gene is TRBD1 (6 bases). The CDR3 spans 11 residues. The germline CDR1 and CDR2 sequences are MDHEN and SYDVKM. CDR3 DNA sequence: TGTGCCAGCAGTTTAGTAGGGGGGCTGTTTTTT. The encoded protein is CASSLVGGLFF.

The chain carries TRBV6-1 and TRBJ1-4, with D unresolved. The V end lost 4 bases, the J end lost 8 bases, and 17 bases lay between the germline ends. Germline V gene sequence: CDR1 MNHNS, CDR2 SASEGT. The CDR3 extends over 15 amino acids. CDR3 in DNA: TGTGCCAGCAGTGCCTCGGACTCCGGAGGGGAAAAACTGTTTTTT. The encoded protein is CASSASDSGGEKLFF.

The chain links TRBV28 to TRBJ2-7; the D gene is possibly TRBD2 (6 bases). Germline V gives CDR1 MDHEN, CDR2 SYDVKM. The V gene lost 10 bases and the J gene lost 3 bases, with 22 bases spanning the gap. The CDR3 totals 15 residues. CDR3 coding DNA: TGTGCCACCCACGAAACTAGCCCGGGGCTCTACGAGCAGTACTTC. Translated, it gives CATHETSPGLYEQYF.

This chain connects TRBV7-3 to TRBJ2-1; D not certain. This CDR3 is built from 12 residues. Trimming removed 3 bases from V and 9 bases from J, with 9 bases in between. Germline assignment: CDR1 SGHTA and CDR2 FQGTGA. The CDR3 DNA reads TGTGCCAGCAGCTTCGGCCCCCGTGAGCAGTTCTTC. Its translation is CASSFGPREQFF.

The chain couples TRBV7-8 to TRBJ2-7; D is unresolved. In germline, CDR1 is SGHVS, CDR2 FQNEAQ. Trimming took 6 bases from V and 2 from J, leaving 17 bases between them. This CDR3 has 15 amino acids. The CDR3 region has the DNA TGTGCCAGCAGTCCCACGGGCCCCTGGACCTACGAGCAGTACTTC. Translated, it gives CASSPTGPWTYEQYF.

The chain couples TRBV9 to TRBJ2-1; D is unresolved. The V gene's germline CDR1 is SGDLS and CDR2 YYNGEE. Trimming shortened V by 0 bases and J by 1 base, and 8 bases separated the two germline ends. The CDR3 contains 15 residues. The CDR3 loop is CASSVVMGSYNEQFF. The CDR3 DNA follows: TGTGCCAGCAGCGTAGTAATGGGGTCCTACAATGAGCAGTTCTTC.

By its share, this clone is medium-sized. J is TRBJ1-5 and V is TRBV25-1; possible D gene TRBD1, 6 bases. V was trimmed by 3 bases and J by 7 bases, leaving 13 bases between them. The CDR3 has 14 amino acids. Germline CDR1 is MGHDK and CDR2 is SYGVNS. This CDR3 is CASSEPGDGQPQHF. CDR3 coding DNA: TGTGCCAGCAGTGAGCCAGGGGACGGGCAGCCCCAGCATTTT.